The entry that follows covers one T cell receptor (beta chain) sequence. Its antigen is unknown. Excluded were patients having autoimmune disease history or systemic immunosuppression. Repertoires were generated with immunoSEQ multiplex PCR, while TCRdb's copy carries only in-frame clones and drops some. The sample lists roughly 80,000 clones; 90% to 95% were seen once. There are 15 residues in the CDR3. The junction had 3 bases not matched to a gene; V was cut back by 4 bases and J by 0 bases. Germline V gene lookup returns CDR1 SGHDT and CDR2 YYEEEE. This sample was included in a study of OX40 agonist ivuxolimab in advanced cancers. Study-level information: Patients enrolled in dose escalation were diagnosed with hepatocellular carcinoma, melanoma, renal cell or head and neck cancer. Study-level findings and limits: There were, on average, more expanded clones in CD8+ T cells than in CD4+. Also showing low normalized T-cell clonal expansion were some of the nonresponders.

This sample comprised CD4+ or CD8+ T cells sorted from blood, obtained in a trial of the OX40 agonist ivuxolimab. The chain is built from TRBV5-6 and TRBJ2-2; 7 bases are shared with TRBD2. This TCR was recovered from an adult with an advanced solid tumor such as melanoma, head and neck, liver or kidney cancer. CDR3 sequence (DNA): TGTGCCAGCAGCGGCGGGAGTCCGAACACCGGGGAGCTGTTTTTT. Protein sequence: CASSGGSPNTGELFF.